This T cell receptor (beta chain) was found in a study of blood T cell repertoires in COVID-19. Whole-study context: Specimens from acute and convalescent COVID-19 originated in the United States, Italy and Spain.

The CDR3 loop spans 13 amino acids. Germline lookup yields CDR1 SNHLY and CDR2 FYNNEI. J lost 5 bases, V lost 7 bases, and 6 bases had no gene match. Generated by immunoSEQ multiplex PCR, the TCRdb table keeps only in-frame clones and is missing some. Seen here are some 220,000 clones, around 83% observed once, and the top ten hold roughly 8.7%. The receptor was derived from a man between 45 and 60 years old with active or convalescent COVID-19. The source material was peripheral blood. The chain carries TRBV2 and TRBJ2-7, with 9 nucleotides matching TRBD1. The CDR3 DNA reads as TGTGCCAGCACCCAGGACAGGGGAAACGAGCAGTACGTC. Translating gives CASTQDRGNEQYV.